One sample yielded the 21 T cell receptor beta chains listed below, sequenced in a study of human T cells and chemical hapten exposure. TCRdb reprocessed the RACE reads via MiXCR and lists one record per CDR3 protein. The sample shows over 35,000 distinct CDR3 sequences, more than 9% of them seen only once. Time point in this sample: pre-sensitization, week 0. Noted treatment: therapeutic diphenylcyclopropenone sensitization with weekly scalp DPC. The source was whole blood, collected in connection with sensitization to the hapten diphenylcyclopropenone (DPC). The receptors shown here come from a young man with alopecia areata. Some clones in this sample may be carry-over from other donors' samples.

There are a few counts of this clonotype. The chain combines TRBV20-1 with TRBJ1-1, with 8 nucleotides matching TRBD1. V lost 0 bases and J lost 1; bases outside the gene matches: 4. The CDR3 has 15 residues. Germline V gene lookup returns CDR1 DFQATT and CDR2 SNEGSKA (reference sequence). This chain's CDR3 is CSARESGTGNTEAFF. DNA for the CDR3: TGCAGTGCTAGAGAATCGGGGACAGGGAACACTGAAGCTTTCTTT.

This rearrangement joins TRBV20-1 to TRBJ2-1, with TRBD2 identical over 11 bases. CDR1 DFQATT and CDR2 SNEGSKA come from the germline V gene (reference sequence). V shed 6 bases, J shed 0 bases, and the junction held 10 bases outside the gene matches. The CDR3 loop spans 17 amino acids. Here the CDR3 DNA reads TGCAGTGCCTTCGTGATAGCGGGAGGGCTCTCCTACAATGAGCAGTTCTTC. It specifies CSAFVIAGGLSYNEQFF.

In its sample, this clonotype was seen many times. V is TRBV20-1 and J is TRBJ1-5, with D unclear. Trimming stripped 0 bases from V and 3 bases from J, with 9 bases between. Per the germline V gene, CDR1 is DFQATT and CDR2 is SNEGSKA (reference sequence). CDR3 length: 14 residues. The CDR3 loop is CSARDVRINQPQHF. The CDR3 DNA reads TGCAGTGCTAGAGACGTTAGAATCAATCAGCCCCAGCATTTT.

This chain uses TRBV12-3 or TRBV12-4 with TRBJ2-5, with D hard to call. Trimming stripped 4 bases from V and 2 bases from J, with 8 bases between. The CDR3 covers 13 residues. The CDR3 here is CASSSDHQETQYF. CDR3 in DNA: TGTGCCAGCAGTTCGGACCATCAAGAGACCCAGTACTTC.

The chain employs TRBV7-8 and TRBJ1-2, with D unclear. This CDR3 is built from 14 residues. From germline, CDR1 is SGHVS and CDR2 FQNEAQ. Trimming removed 0 bases at V and 7 bases at J, with 12 bases between. The CDR3 sequence is CASSLATKAAGYTF. The CDR3 DNA sequence: TGTGCCAGCAGCTTAGCCACAAAAGCGGCTGGCTACACCTTC.

Ten or more counts support this clonotype. V is TRBV2 and J is TRBJ2-1; tentative D call: TRBD2 (5 bases). The V gene's germline CDR1 is SNHLY and CDR2 FYNNEI. V lost 6 bases to trimming and J lost 10 bases, with 13 bases between them. The CDR3 has 12 amino acids. The CDR3 coding sequence is TGTGCCAGCAGGGGAGCACCCCCCGAGCAGTTCTTC. Protein product: CASRGAPPEQFF.

This clonotype has a handful of counts. CDR3 in amino acids: CASSLFGSDEQFF. In DNA, the CDR3 is TGTGCCAGCAGCTTATTCGGTAGTGATGAGCAGTTCTTC. V gene TRBV7-3 combines with J gene TRBJ2-1; D unresolved. Germline CDR1 is SGHTA and CDR2 is FQGTGA. Trimming took 2 bases from V and 8 from J, leaving 10 bases between them. This CDR3 is 13 amino acids long. Supplemented by reference TRBV7-3 and TRBJ2-1, the full variable domain reads GAGVSQTPSNKVTEKGKYVELRCDPISGHTALYWYRQSLGQGPEFLIYFQGTGAADDSGLPNDRFFAVRPEGSVSTLKIQRTERGDSAVYLCASSLFGSDEQFFGPGTRLTVL.

This clonotype was counted at least ten times. V and J are TRBV29-1 and TRBJ2-5, with D perhaps TRBD1 (5 bases). This CDR3 spans 12 amino acids. Trimming took 8 bases from V and 1 from J, leaving 11 bases between them. The germline V gene has CDR1 SQVTM and CDR2 ANQGSEA. CDR3 sequence (DNA): TGCAGCTACAGGTCGACCCAAGAGACCCAGTACTTC. Amino acid sequence: CSYRSTQETQYF.

In this sample, this clonotype turned up many times. The CDR3 DNA sequence: TGTGCCAGCAGCCCCCGGCGGGTCGGAGAGACCCAGTACTTC. It codes for CASSPRRVGETQYF. The chain uses TRBV11-1 and TRBJ2-5, with D possibly matching TRBD2 (5 bases). Germline CDR1 SGHAT, CDR2 FQDESV (reference sequence). This CDR3 region has 14 residues. Trimming cost V 5 bases and J 4 bases, with 14 bases left between them.

This clonotype turned up a few times. The chain uses TRBV7-8 and TRBJ2-1; 7 nucleotides match TRBD2. The CDR3 covers 15 residues. Looked up from germline, CDR1 is SGHVS and CDR2 is FQNEAQ. Trimming cost V 0 bases and J 6 bases; bases outside gene matches: 5. CDR3 in amino acids: CASSLAGDYPNEQFF. The CDR3 DNA is TGTGCCAGCAGCTTAGCGGGGGACTACCCCAATGAGCAGTTCTTC. Drawing the rest from reference TRBV7-8 and TRBJ2-1, the complete variable domain is GAGVSQSPRYKVAKRGQDVALRCDPISGHVSLFWYQQALGQGPEFLTYFQNEAQLDKSGLPSDRFFAERPEGSVSTLKIQRTQQEDSAVYLCASSLAGDYPNEQFFGPGTRLTVL.

This sequence joins TRBV6-4 and TRBJ2-2; TRBD1 might be the D (6 bases). The CDR3 extends over 13 amino acids. The V gene lost 4 bases and the J gene lost 7 bases, with 10 bases spanning the gap. CDR1 is MRHNA and CDR2 is SNTAGT in the germline V gene. The CDR3: CASSGQVGGELFF. The DNA for the CDR3 is TGTGCCAGCAGTGGACAGGTTGGCGGGGAGCTGTTTTTT.

This clonotype appeared a few times. This chain joins TRBV7-7 and TRBJ2-1, with 12 bases matching TRBD2. The CDR3 length is 17 residues. V lost 2 bases, J lost 7 bases, and 9 bases stayed unmatched. Germline CDR1 reads SSHAT; CDR2 reads FNYEAQ (reference sequence). CDR3 residues: CASSLTFLAGGQNEQFF. The CDR3 bases are TGTGCCAGCAGCTTAACGTTTCTAGCGGGAGGGCAGAATGAGCAGTTCTTC.

This clonotype has ten or more counts. The junction does not match germline at one end; this may be a read error. The CDR3 reads CSAASDGQGAEKGEEAQYF. The CDR3 DNA reads TGCAGTGCTGCTTCGGATGGACAGGGGGCAGAAAAGGGGGAAGAGGCCCAGTACTTC. This chain joins TRBV20-1 and TRBJ2-5, with TRBD1 matching 11 bases. CDR3 length: 19 residues. CDR1 is DFQATT, CDR2 SNEGSKA, per germline (reference sequence).

V gene TRBV7-3 combines with J gene TRBJ1-1; D perhaps matches TRBD1 (5 bases). The CDR3 contains 15 residues. Trimming removed 0 bases from V and 4 bases from J, with 12 bases in between. Per the germline V gene, CDR1 is SGHTA and CDR2 is FQGTGA. The CDR3 loop is CASSLTGAGGTEAFF. The DNA of the CDR3 is TGTGCCAGCAGCTTAACAGGGGCGGGCGGCACTGAAGCTTTCTTT.

This rearrangement joins TRBV6-4 to TRBJ1-1; D remains unclear. Trimming stripped 5 bases from V and 2 bases from J, with 9 bases between. Germline values: CDR1 MRHNA, CDR2 SNTAGT. The CDR3 consists of 13 residues. The CDR3 is CASSRELNTEAFF. For the CDR3, the DNA is TGTGCCAGCAGTCGAGAGCTAAACACTGAAGCTTTCTTT.

This clonotype was picked up a small number of times. V usage is TRBV10-3 and J usage is TRBJ2-3, with 7 nucleotides matching TRBD1. This CDR3 contains 15 residues. Losses at the gene ends were 5 bases for V and 2 bases for J; bases not matched to a gene: 7. The germline V gene encodes CDR1 ENHRY and CDR2 SYGVKD. The CDR3, as DNA: TGTGCCATCAGTACGGGACAGCCCTTCACAGATACGCAGTATTTT. Its protein product is CAISTGQPFTDTQYF.

The V gene is TRBV2, the J gene TRBJ1-2; D may be TRBD1 (5 bases). V lost 1 base, J lost 4 bases, and 10 bases lay in between. CDR3 size: 14 residues. Germline V gene data show CDR1 as SNHLY and CDR2 as FYNNEI. The CDR3 coding sequence is TGTGCCAGCAGTGAAGACAGGACAACCTATGGCTACACCTTC. Protein sequence: CASSEDRTTYGYTF.

This clonotype was seen ten or more times. The chain has TRBV11-3 and TRBJ2-3, with D perhaps TRBD2 (5 bases). With 5 bases removed from V and 2 bases from J, the gap between germline ends came to 14 bases. CDR3 length equals 15 residues. Germline V gene lookup returns CDR1 SGHNT and CDR2 YENEEA. CDR3 DNA sequence: TGTGCCAGCAGCCCGGGAATTGGGTACACAGATACGCAGTATTTT. This translates into CASSPGIGYTDTQYF.

A remark on this clonotype: With a much larger clone just one base away, this may be a read error. CDR3 nucleotides: TGTGCCAGCAGTTTAAAGGCTAGGAGCCAGAAGACCCAGTACTTC. It specifies CASSLKARSQKTQYF. The V call is TRBV12-3 or TRBV12-4, the J call TRBJ2-5, with D unclear. This CDR3 region has 15 residues. With 2 bases removed from V and 6 bases from J, the gap between germline ends came to 16 bases.

The rearrangement joins TRBV5-1 to TRBJ1-2; 9 bases fit TRBD1. The CDR3 has 15 residues. The germline CDR1 and CDR2 sequences are SGHRS and YFSETQ. Trimming removed 5 bases from V and 4 bases from J; junction bases left unmatched: 9. CDR3 nucleotide sequence: TGCGCCAGCAGAGCCGGACAGGGGAGCGCCTATGGCTACACCTTC. This translates into CASRAGQGSAYGYTF.

There are a few counts of this clonotype. V and J are TRBV2 and TRBJ2-3; a weak D match, TRBD2 (6 bases). The CDR3 runs 16 residues. Trimming removed 10 bases at V and 2 bases at J, with 22 bases between. In germline, CDR1 is SNHLY, CDR2 FYNNEI. CDR3 coding DNA: TGTGCCAACAATATTGATGGCGGGGCCCACACAGATACGCAGTATTTT. Amino acid sequence: CANNIDGGAHTDTQYF.